The 3 T cell receptor beta chains in this list originate from one sample, sequenced in a study of cytomegalovirus exposure and HLA in healthy donors. In the PCR, 60 Vbeta and 13 Jbeta primers were used. The table came from immunoSEQ multiplex PCR; TCRdb's copy has only in-frame clones and leaves some out. The sample carries around 200,000 clones, around three quarters recorded once. Sequenced material: PBMCs. The receptor set was obtained from a boy aged 10-17 years in good health and CMV-seronegative.

This clone was seen only a few times. The chain is built from TRBV6-1 and TRBJ1-5, with unresolved D. Deletions cut 4 bases from V and 0 bases from J, with 16 bases between. Germline V lookup: CDR1 MNHNS, CDR2 SASEGT. The CDR3 extends over 17 amino acids. For the CDR3, the DNA is TGTGCCAGCAGTGGTAAGCCTCCGGGATATAGCAATCAGCCCCAGCATTTT. It codes for CASSGKPPGYSNQPQHF.

The CDR3 sequence: CAWKDSLNTEAFF. The CDR3 region has the DNA TGTGCCTGGAAGGACAGCCTTAACACTGAAGCTTTCTTT. The chain couples TRBV30 to TRBJ1-1; D possibly corresponds to TRBD1 (6 bases). The CDR3 runs to 13 residues. V dropped 4 bases and J dropped 2 bases, with 11 bases sitting between them. Germline CDR1 is GTSNPN and CDR2 is SVGIG (reference sequence).

As for this clone: Germline is not matched at one junction end, which may reflect a read error. Other DNA sequences in the sample encode the same CDR3. The chain combines TRBV9 with TRBJ1-1, with D possibly matching TRBD1 (6 bases). The germline V gene encodes CDR1 SGDLS and CDR2 YYNGEE. The CDR3 extends over 15 amino acids. This CDR3 is CASSVAPGWDTEAFF. The CDR3 nucleotides are TGTGCCAGCAGCGTAGCTCCAGGGTGGGACACTGAAGCCTTCTTT.